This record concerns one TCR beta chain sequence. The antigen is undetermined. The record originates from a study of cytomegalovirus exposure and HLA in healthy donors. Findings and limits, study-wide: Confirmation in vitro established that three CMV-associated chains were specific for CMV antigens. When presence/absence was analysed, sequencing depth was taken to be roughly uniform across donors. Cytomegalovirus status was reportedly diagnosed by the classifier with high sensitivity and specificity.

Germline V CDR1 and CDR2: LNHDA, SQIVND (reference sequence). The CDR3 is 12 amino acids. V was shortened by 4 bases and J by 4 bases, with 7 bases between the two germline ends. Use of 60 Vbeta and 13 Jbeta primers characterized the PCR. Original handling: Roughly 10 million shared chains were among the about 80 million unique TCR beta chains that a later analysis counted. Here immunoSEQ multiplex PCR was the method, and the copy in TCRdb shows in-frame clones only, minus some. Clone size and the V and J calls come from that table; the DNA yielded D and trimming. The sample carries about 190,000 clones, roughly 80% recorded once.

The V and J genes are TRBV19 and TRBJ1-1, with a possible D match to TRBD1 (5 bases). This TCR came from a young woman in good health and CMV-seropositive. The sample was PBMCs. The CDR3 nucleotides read TGTGCCAGTAGTACCAGGGTCACTGAAGCTTTCTTT. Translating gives CASSTRVTEAFF.